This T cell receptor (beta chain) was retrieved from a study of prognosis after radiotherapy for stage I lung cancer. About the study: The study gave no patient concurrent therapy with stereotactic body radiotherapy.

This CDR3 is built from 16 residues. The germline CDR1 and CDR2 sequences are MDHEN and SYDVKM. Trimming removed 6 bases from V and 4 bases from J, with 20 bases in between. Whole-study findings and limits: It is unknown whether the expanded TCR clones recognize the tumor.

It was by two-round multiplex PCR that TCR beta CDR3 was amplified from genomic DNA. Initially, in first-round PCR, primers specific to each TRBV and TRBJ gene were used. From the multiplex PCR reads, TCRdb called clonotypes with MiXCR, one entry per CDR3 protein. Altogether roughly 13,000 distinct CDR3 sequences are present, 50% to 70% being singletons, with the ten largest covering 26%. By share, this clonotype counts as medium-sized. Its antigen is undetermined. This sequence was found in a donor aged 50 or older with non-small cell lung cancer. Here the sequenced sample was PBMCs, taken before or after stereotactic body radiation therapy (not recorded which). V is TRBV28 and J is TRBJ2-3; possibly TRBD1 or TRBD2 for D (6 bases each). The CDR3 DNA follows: TGTGCCAGCAGCCCCCTCCGGGGGCGCTTTTCAGATACGCAGTATTTT. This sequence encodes CASSPLRGRFSDTQYF.